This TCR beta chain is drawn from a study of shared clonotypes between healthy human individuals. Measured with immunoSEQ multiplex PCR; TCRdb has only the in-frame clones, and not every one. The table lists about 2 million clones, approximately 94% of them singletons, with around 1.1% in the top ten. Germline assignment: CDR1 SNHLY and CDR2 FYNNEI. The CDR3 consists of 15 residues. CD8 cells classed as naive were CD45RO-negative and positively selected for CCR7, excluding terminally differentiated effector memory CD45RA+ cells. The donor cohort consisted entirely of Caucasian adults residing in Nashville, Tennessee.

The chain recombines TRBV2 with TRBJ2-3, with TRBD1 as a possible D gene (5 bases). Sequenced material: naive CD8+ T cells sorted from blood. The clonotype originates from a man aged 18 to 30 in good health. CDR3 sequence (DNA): TGTGCTATCTACAGCACAGGCCAATTAACAGATACGCAGTATTTT. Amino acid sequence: CAIYSTGQLTDTQYF.